This T cell receptor (beta chain) comes out of a study of blood T cell repertoires in COVID-19 (dated by TCRdb to 2018 to 2021). Looking at the study overall: The collaborator samples originated in the United States, Italy and Spain and spanned the acute and convalescent phases of COVID-19. The prospective study material was composed of cDNA or gDNA derived from T cells, B-cell-depleted T cells, or PBMCs. Subjects who had been exposed to COVID-19, were actively infected with it, or had recovered from it provided the deeply sampled blood TCRbeta repertoires that made up the dataset. The repertoires were released in a freely available public database meant as a resource for research on the immune response to SARS-CoV-2. The samples were drawn from two sources: the first 160 participants of the ongoing ImmuneRACE study, and approximately 1,300 subjects contributed by 6 global collaborators. Nearly every sample came with metadata listing a de-identified subject ID, COVID-19 status, age in years and sex. Where available, HLA class I and class II types were taken from metadata supplied by the sample provider and were not determined by assay-based typing. General conclusions and limits of the study: Clinical and demographic metadata were provided uncurated, with the amount varying by source and participant.

For this clone: No cognate antigen has been identified for it. Base-call qualities are not available, and no considerably larger clone is one nucleotide away.

Participants in the prospective study were aged about 18 to 95 years, lived in some 24 United States geographic areas, and enrolled through a virtual design. In the prospective study, cohorts were assigned on the basis of participant-reported clinical history obtained from a screening survey and a study questionnaire. For ImmuneRACE Cohort 3, a participant was defined as recovered based on two consecutive negative NP/OP PCR tests, clearance by a healthcare professional, or resolution of symptoms. In the prospective study, whole blood, serum and a nasopharyngeal or oropharyngeal swab were collected from each participant by mobile phlebotomists. Over an approximately two-month period, participants in the prospective study had the option of providing additional blood draws and questionnaires. Blood samples from the prospective study were shipped frozen or at room temperature prior to DNA extraction.

TCRbeta CDR3 regions were amplified from genomic DNA by means of the immunoSEQ Assay, a bias-controlled multiplex PCR. Per the authors' processing: Within the assay, amplification of reference gene primers was used to estimate how many nucleated cells each sample contained. Sequence reads were collapsed and filtered to measure the absolute abundance of every unique TCRbeta CDR3 rearrangement. For each sample, productive Simpson clonality was calculated as the square root of Simpson's diversity index across productive rearrangements. TCRdb carries this immuneACCESS record with in-frame sequences only. Its versions omit some clonotypes, under half of them owing to an unresolved V gene in the studies checked, with the rest unexplained. V and J calls plus clone size are reproduced from that table; the DNA served to infer D and trimming. In this sample the table shows fewer than 350,000 clones, around 88% of which occur a single time. The ten largest clones take up about 5.5% of the sample.

The sequence was collected from a woman in her 40s who had recovered from COVID-19. The sample was PBMCs or T cells enriched from blood (not recorded which).

CDR3 loop: CASSMYRGYEQYF. DNA sequence: TGTGCCAGCAGTATGTACAGGGGTTACGAGCAGTACTTC. This chain joins TRBV12-3 or TRBV12-4 to TRBJ2-7, with TRBD1 matching 7 junction bases. V lost 5 bases and J lost 4 bases, and the count of bases not matched to a germline gene is 5. Its CDR3 holds 13 amino acids, cysteine through phenylalanine. Only the CDR3 part of the read is kept: 39 bases, read in frame from the first base.